The 2 T cell receptor beta chains given below trace back to one sample, sequenced in a study of T cells in narcolepsy. Assay used: immunoSEQ multiplex PCR; TCRdb lists only in-frame clones, some missing. The sample holds tens of thousands of clones, around 87% seen once. The source material was memory (CD45RA-) CD4+ T cells from blood. The receptor set was obtained from a human donor in good health.

This clone was counted a single time. The chain uses TRBV19 and TRBJ2-7; D perhaps matches TRBD2 (6 bases). The ends were cut back, 6 bases at V and 4 bases at J, with 16 bases in the middle. Germline V gives CDR1 LNHDA, CDR2 SQIVND (reference sequence). This CDR3 region has 14 residues. The CDR3 sequence: CASSSPGLKYEQYF. The CDR3 region has the DNA TGTGCCAGTAGCTCACCGGGACTCAAATACGAGCAGTACTTC. The full variable domain, its missing parts supplied by reference TRBV19 and TRBJ2-7, is DGGITQSPKYLFRKEGQNVTLSCEQNLNHDAMYWYRQDPGQGLRLIYYSQIVNDFQKGDIAEGYSVSREKKESFPLTVTSAQKNPTAFYLCASSSPGLKYEQYFGPGTRLTVT.

The gene calls are TRBV13 and TRBJ2-2, with 8 bases fitting TRBD2. This CDR3 comprises 19 residues. Trimming removed 4 bases from V and 2 bases from J; junction bases left unmatched: 15. Germline CDR1 and CDR2: PRHDT and FYEKMQ (reference sequence). The CDR3 loop reads CASSSTWVGGRQNTGELFF. The CDR3 DNA is TGTGCCAGCAGCTCCACTTGGGTTGGCGGGAGGCAAAACACCGGGGAGCTGTTTTTT. The whole variable domain, remainder taken from reference TRBV13 and TRBJ2-2, is AAGVIQSPRHLIKEKRETATLKCYPIPRHDTVYWYQQGPGQDPQFLISFYEKMQSDKGSIPDRFSAQQFSDYHSELNMSSLELGDSALYFCASSSTWVGGRQNTGELFFGEGSRLTVL.